The source of this T cell receptor (beta chain) is a study of blood T cell repertoires in COVID-19. Whole-study context: Whether acute or convalescent, the COVID-19 samples came from the United States, Italy and Spain. PBMCs, B-cell-depleted T cells, or T cells were the source of the cDNA or gDNA that made up the material.

Trimming cost V 6 bases and J 0 bases, with 15 bases left between them. CDR3 size: 16 residues. Germline assignment: CDR1 MNHEY and CDR2 SMNVEV (reference sequence). Clones were read by immunoSEQ multiplex PCR, and TCRdb kept only the in-frame ones, dropping some. Here the sample spans fewer than 400,000 clones, around 90% being singletons. Sequencing input: peripheral blood. This rearrangement joins TRBV27 to TRBJ2-1; D may be TRBD1 (6 bases). The source of this sequence is a woman aged 25 to 39 with COVID-19, enrolled during active disease. This CDR3 reads CASSLWTASSYNEQFF. CDR3 nucleotide sequence: TGTGCCAGCAGCCTCTGGACAGCGAGCTCCTACAATGAGCAGTTCTTC.